The 26 T cell receptor beta chains given below trace back to one sample, sequenced in a study of siplizumab effects on memory and regulatory T cells. The repertoire was sequenced with immunoSEQ multiplex PCR; TCRdb's copy has only in-frame clones and lacks some. The data hold around 110,000 clones, with approximately 94% observed a single time. The sequencing input was non-Treg CD4+ T cells sorted from blood. Source of these receptors: a human donor in good health.

J is TRBJ2-1 and V is TRBV5-1, with a tentative D call TRBD2 (6 bases). CDR1 and CDR2 (germline): SGHRS, YFSETQ. The CDR3 extends over 15 amino acids. Deletions cut 0 bases from V and 3 bases from J, with 10 bases between. Here the CDR3 DNA reads TGCGCCAGCAGCTTGGTATTAGCGGACTACAATGAGCAGTTCTTC. It translates to CASSLVLADYNEQFF.

V gene TRBV7-2 combines with J gene TRBJ2-6, with D unclear. V was shortened by 2 bases and J by 2 bases, with 13 bases between the two germline ends. Germline values: CDR1 SGHTA, CDR2 FQGNSA. The CDR3 totals 17 residues. The DNA of the CDR3 is TGTGCCAGCAGCTTATGGGCAGTATCAACTGGGGCCAACGTCCTGACTTTC. Amino acid sequence: CASSLWAVSTGANVLTF. The variable domain in full, with the rest retrieved from reference TRBV7-2 and TRBJ2-6, is GAGVSQSPSNKVTEKGKDVELRCDPISGHTALYWYRQSLGQGLEFLIYFQGNSAPDKSGLPSDRFSAERTGGSVSTLTIQRTQQEDSAVYLCASSLWAVSTGANVLTFGAGSRLTVL.

This rearrangement joins TRBV9 to TRBJ2-6; the D gene is possibly TRBD2 (5 bases). Germline V CDR1 and CDR2: SGDLS, YYNGEE. Trimming cost V 0 bases and J 4 bases, with 14 bases left between them. CDR3 length equals 17 residues. The CDR3, as DNA: TGTGCCAGCAGCGTAGTTGCTCGGGGTAGAGGGGCCAACGTCCTGACTTTC. It is translated as CASSVVARGRGANVLTF.

This chain joins TRBV28 and TRBJ1-1; D ambiguous. Trimming took off 3 bases at V and 0 bases at J, with 8 bases between the two ends. This CDR3 has 14 residues. Germline V gene lookup returns CDR1 MDHEN and CDR2 SYDVKM. CDR3: CASSFPGLNTEAFF. The CDR3, as DNA: TGTGCCAGCAGTTTCCCGGGCTTGAACACTGAAGCTTTCTTT.

The CDR3 sequence is CAITPGRTGWGDGYTF. CDR3 bases: TGTGCCATCACCCCTGGCCGGACAGGGTGGGGAGATGGCTACACCTTC. J is TRBJ1-2 and V is TRBV10-3, with 8 bases aligning to TRBD1. The J segment lost 6 bases and the V segment lost 7 bases, leaving 16 bases of the junction unmatched. The CDR3 is 16 residues long. Germline CDR1 and CDR2: ENHRY and SYGVKD.

The rearrangement links TRBV5-4 to TRBJ1-1; perhaps TRBD1 as D (5 bases). The CDR3 is made up of 15 amino acids. The V end was cut by 3 bases, the J end by 5 bases, with 17 bases between. The germline gives CDR1 SGHNT, CDR2 YYREEE (reference sequence). DNA for the CDR3: TGTGCCAGCAGCTCCCTAAAGGGGAAATTAACTGAAGCTTTCTTT. Amino acids: CASSSLKGKLTEAFF.

The J gene is TRBJ2-7, the V gene TRBV7-3; D is ambiguous. The CDR3 sequence is 14 residues long. Trimming took 2 bases from V and 0 from J, leaving 8 bases between them. Germline CDR1 reads SGHTA; CDR2 reads FQGTGA. CDR3 sequence: CASSLGRNSYEQYF. CDR3 coding DNA: TGTGCCAGCAGCTTAGGACGGAACTCCTACGAGCAGTACTTC.

This chain uses TRBV5-1 with TRBJ2-3, with a tentative D call TRBD1 (5 bases). This CDR3 is 14 amino acids long. V shed 1 base and J shed 6 bases, with 12 bases lying between them. Germline V gene sequence: CDR1 SGHRS, CDR2 YFSETQ. The CDR3 bases are TGCGCCAGCAGCTTGCTAGGGGATAAGGATACGCAGTATTTT. As protein: CASSLLGDKDTQYF.

This clone has a single count. CDR3: CASSDKPGTAGEKLFF. The CDR3 nucleotides are TGTGCCAGCAGTGATAAACCCGGGACAGCGGGTGAAAAACTGTTTTTT. The rearrangement joins TRBV25-1 to TRBJ1-4, with TRBD1 matching 7 bases. CDR1 is MGHDK, CDR2 SYGVNS, per germline. The CDR3 extends over 16 amino acids. Trimming removed 3 bases from V and 7 bases from J; junction bases left unmatched: 11.

This clone was counted a single time. The genes are TRBV5-6 and TRBJ2-7, with 9 bases identical to TRBD1. The ends lost 0 bases at V and 6 bases at J; junction bases unmatched: 4. CDR3 size: 14 residues. Per germline, CDR1 SGHDT and CDR2 YYEEEE. The CDR3 reads CASSLGDRVGEQYF. CDR3 coding DNA: TGTGCCAGCAGCTTGGGGGACAGGGTTGGCGAGCAGTACTTC.

The chain uses TRBV2 and TRBJ2-2; possibly TRBD2 for D (6 bases). V was cut by 6 bases and J by 0 bases, with 17 bases left in between. CDR1 and CDR2 (germline): SNHLY, FYNNEI. The CDR3 totals 17 residues. CDR3 residues: CASSPRMTSPNTGELFF. CDR3 DNA sequence: TGTGCCAGCAGCCCCCGTATGACTAGTCCGAACACCGGGGAGCTGTTTTTT. The full variable domain, its missing parts supplied by reference TRBV2 and TRBJ2-2, is EPEVTQTPSHQVTQMGQEVILRCVPISNHLYFYWYRQILGQKVEFLVSFYNNEISEKSEIFDDQFSVERPDGSNFTLKIRSTKLEDSAMYFCASSPRMTSPNTGELFFGEGSRLTVL.

The V gene is TRBV6-5, the J gene TRBJ1-2; unclear D gene. Trimming took 5 bases from V and 7 from J, leaving 20 bases between them. CDR3 size: 15 residues. Germline V gene data show CDR1 as MNHEY and CDR2 as SVGAGI. CDR3 in amino acids: CASSQTLSKFTGYTF. In nucleotides, the CDR3 is TGTGCCAGCAGTCAAACGCTATCTAAGTTTACTGGCTACACCTTC.

V is TRBV2 and J is TRBJ1-3, with no clear D. Deletions cut 6 bases from V and 7 bases from J, with 4 bases between. CDR1 and CDR2 (germline): SNHLY, FYNNEI. The CDR3 runs 10 residues. The CDR3 here is CASSANTIYF. The CDR3 DNA reads as TGTGCCAGCAGCGCTAACACCATATATTTT. Full variable domain (missing parts from reference TRBV2 and TRBJ1-3): EPEVTQTPSHQVTQMGQEVILRCVPISNHLYFYWYRQILGQKVEFLVSFYNNEISEKSEIFDDQFSVERPDGSNFTLKIRSTKLEDSAMYFCASSANTIYFGEGSWLTVV.

The chain carries TRBV19 and TRBJ1-1, with D uncertain. CDR3 length: 14 amino acids. Trimming removed 2 bases at V and 1 base at J, with 8 bases between. Germline values: CDR1 LNHDA, CDR2 SQIVND (reference sequence). This CDR3 reads CASSIQIGNTEAFF. CDR3 nucleotides: TGTGCCAGTAGTATACAGATAGGGAACACTGAAGCTTTCTTT.

The chain joins TRBV18 to TRBJ2-6; no firm D call. The ends were cut back, 3 bases at V and 3 bases at J, with 6 bases in the middle. CDR1 KGHSH and CDR2 LQKENI come from the germline V gene. This CDR3 region has 14 residues. CDR3 protein: CASSPSIGANVLTF. The CDR3 DNA reads TGTGCCAGCTCACCCTCAATTGGGGCCAACGTCCTGACTTTC.

The CDR3 coding sequence is TGCAGCGTTGAAACCCAGGTAGGGCAGCCCCAGCATTTT. Translation gives CSVETQVGQPQHF. This chain links TRBV29-1 with TRBJ1-5; D gene uncertain. The CDR3 has 13 residues. CDR1 is SQVTM and CDR2 is ANQGSEA in the germline V gene. Trimming shortened V by 2 bases and J by 7 bases, and 12 bases separated the two germline ends.

The chain uses TRBV14 and TRBJ2-3; D unresolved. Germline CDR1 SGHDN, CDR2 FVKESK. Trimming pared 0 bases from V and 7 bases from J, leaving 5 bases between. The CDR3 consists of 12 residues. This CDR3 is CASSQDSHTQYF. The CDR3 DNA reads TGTGCCAGCAGCCAAGACTCACATACGCAGTATTTT.

The rearrangement uses TRBV11-2 and TRBJ1-2; D call uncertain. Germline loops: CDR1 SGHAT, CDR2 FQNNGV. The V gene lost 0 bases and the J gene lost 6 bases, with 23 bases spanning the gap. The CDR3 consists of 18 residues. The CDR3 reads CASSLDEGTDYSPDGYTF. For the CDR3, the DNA is TGTGCCAGCAGCTTAGATGAGGGAACAGACTACAGCCCCGATGGCTACACCTTC.

The genes are TRBV6-1 and TRBJ2-1, with 9 bases identical to TRBD2. The CDR3 loop spans 13 amino acids. Germline V CDR1 and CDR2: MNHNS, SASEGT. The V segment lost 1 base and the J segment 12 bases; nucleotides outside the gene matches: 4. CDR3 region: CASSEELLAGQFF. The CDR3 bases are TGTGCCAGCAGTGAAGAATTACTAGCGGGGCAGTTCTTC.

The rearrangement uses TRBV5-8 and TRBJ2-5; D may be TRBD1 or TRBD2 (5 bases each). The length of the CDR3 is 18 residues. V lost 3 bases, J lost 0 bases, and 21 bases lay in between. Germline V lookup: CDR1 SGHTS, CDR2 YDEGEE. CDR3 region: CASSSPVVLGTYQETQYF. The DNA of the CDR3 is TGTGCCAGCAGCTCTCCGGTAGTTCTCGGGACGTACCAAGAGACCCAGTACTTC.

The chain couples TRBV19 to TRBJ1-5; weak D call: TRBD1 (6 bases). This CDR3 has 14 amino acids. Germline values: CDR1 LNHDA, CDR2 SQIVND (reference sequence). V lost 5 bases and J lost 4, with 12 bases in between. This chain's CDR3 is CASSSPRGNQPQHF. CDR3 DNA sequence: TGTGCCAGTAGTTCCCCCAGGGGAAATCAGCCCCAGCATTTT.

This clone was observed once. The genes are TRBV30 and TRBJ2-1; TRBD2 aligns across 9 bases. V gave up 3 bases and J gave up 10 bases; unmatched junction bases: 7. The CDR3 extends over 13 amino acids. Per germline, CDR1 GTSNPN and CDR2 SVGIG (reference sequence). The CDR3 reads CAWSLAGFMEQFF. In DNA, the CDR3 is TGTGCCTGGAGCCTAGCGGGATTTATGGAGCAGTTCTTC.

This clone is a singleton in its sample. At one end the junction does not follow the germline gene, possibly because of a read error. The rearrangement joins TRBV7-7 to TRBJ2-1; the D gene could be TRBD1 or TRBD2 (6 bases each). CDR1 and CDR2 from the germline V gene are SSHAT and FNYEAQ (reference sequence). This CDR3 region has 15 residues. The CDR3 DNA reads TGTGCTAGCAGCCCGACGGAGGGGGTCCGGGATGAGCAGTTCTTC. This gives the protein CASSPTEGVRDEQFF.

This sequence joins TRBV7-8 and TRBJ2-7, with D tentatively TRBD1 (6 bases). Per germline, CDR1 SGHVS and CDR2 FQNEAQ. This CDR3 region has 14 residues. V shed 1 base and J shed 6 bases, with 13 bases lying between them. In DNA, the CDR3 is TGTGCCAGCAGCTTAGTTGTACAGGGATCCGAGCAGTACTTC. Its translation is CASSLVVQGSEQYF.

This chain links TRBV11-3 with TRBJ2-1; D possibly corresponds to TRBD2 (6 bases). Trimming took off 2 bases at V and 6 bases at J, with 14 bases between the two ends. The CDR3 extends over 15 amino acids. Germline CDR1 and CDR2: SGHNT and YENEEA. The CDR3 DNA sequence: TGTGCCAGCAGCTTACGCGGGAAGGCACCCAATGAGCAGTTCTTC. This codes for CASSLRGKAPNEQFF.

The chain combines TRBV11-1 with TRBJ2-7, with 9 bases matching TRBD1. The ends lost 2 bases at V and 5 bases at J; junction bases unmatched: 10. The germline V gene encodes CDR1 SGHAT and CDR2 FQDESV (reference sequence). The CDR3 sequence is 16 residues long. CDR3: CASSLSSGTGRHEQYF. The CDR3 coding sequence is TGTGCCAGCAGCTTATCTTCGGGGACAGGGAGACACGAGCAGTACTTC. Together with reference TRBV11-1 and TRBJ2-7, the CDR3 gives the full variable domain: EAEVAQSPRYKITEKSQAVAFWCDPISGHATLYWYRQILGQGPELLVQFQDESVVDDSQLPKDRFSAERLKGVDSTLKIQPAELGDSAMYLCASSLSSGTGRHEQYFGPGTRLTVT.